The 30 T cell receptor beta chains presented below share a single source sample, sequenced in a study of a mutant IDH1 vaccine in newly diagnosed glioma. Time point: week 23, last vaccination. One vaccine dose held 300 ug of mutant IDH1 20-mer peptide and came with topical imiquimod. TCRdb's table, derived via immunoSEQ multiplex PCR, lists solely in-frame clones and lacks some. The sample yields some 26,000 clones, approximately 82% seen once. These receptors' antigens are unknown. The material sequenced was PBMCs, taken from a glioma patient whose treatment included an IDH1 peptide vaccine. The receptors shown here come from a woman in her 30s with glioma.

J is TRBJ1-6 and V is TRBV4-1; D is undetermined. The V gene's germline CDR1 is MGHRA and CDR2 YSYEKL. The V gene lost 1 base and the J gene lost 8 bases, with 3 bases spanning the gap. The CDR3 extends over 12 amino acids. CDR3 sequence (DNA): TGCGCCAGCAGCCAAGTGGATTCACCCCTCCACTTT. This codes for CASSQVDSPLHF.

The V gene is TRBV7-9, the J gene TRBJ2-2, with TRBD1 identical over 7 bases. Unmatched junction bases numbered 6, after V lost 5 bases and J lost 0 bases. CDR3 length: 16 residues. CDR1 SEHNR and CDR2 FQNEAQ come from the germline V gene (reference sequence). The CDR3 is CASSPPGQSNTGELFF. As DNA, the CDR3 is TGTGCCAGCAGCCCACCGGGACAGTCGAACACCGGGGAGCTGTTTTTT.

CDR3 DNA sequence: TGTGCCAGCAGCCAAGGGGCTGAAGCTTTCTTT. This gives the protein CASSQGAEAFF. The V call is TRBV13, the J call TRBJ1-1, with D perhaps TRBD1 (5 bases). Between the trimmed V and J ends, which lost 5 bases and 6 bases, there was a span of 7 bases. The germline V gene has CDR1 PRHDT and CDR2 FYEKMQ (reference sequence). This CDR3 is built from 11 residues.

The CDR3 spells CASSPGQGAFNEKLFF. In DNA, the CDR3 is TGTGCCAGCTCACCGGGACAGGGGGCCTTCAATGAAAAACTGTTTTTT. The V call is TRBV18, the J call TRBJ1-4, with 12 bases matching TRBD1. With V trimmed by 3 bases and J by 5 bases, 4 bases remained unmatched. CDR3 size: 16 residues. Looked up from germline, CDR1 is KGHSH and CDR2 is LQKENI.

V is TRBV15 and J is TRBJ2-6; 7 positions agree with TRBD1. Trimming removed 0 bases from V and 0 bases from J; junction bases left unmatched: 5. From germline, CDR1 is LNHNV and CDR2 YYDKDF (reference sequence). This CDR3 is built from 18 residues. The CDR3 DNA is TGTGCCACCAGCAGAGAGGGACAGCCCTTCTCTGGGGCCAACGTCCTGACTTTC. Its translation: CATSREGQPFSGANVLTF.

This CDR3 reads CASSFGQGVANVLTF. The CDR3, as DNA: TGTGCCAGCAGCTTCGGACAGGGGGTGGCCAACGTCCTGACTTTC. The V gene is TRBV5-6, the J gene TRBJ2-6, with 10 bases matching TRBD1. This CDR3 contains 15 residues. V shed 2 bases, J shed 6 bases, and the junction held 2 bases outside the gene matches. Germline lookup yields CDR1 SGHDT and CDR2 YYEEEE.

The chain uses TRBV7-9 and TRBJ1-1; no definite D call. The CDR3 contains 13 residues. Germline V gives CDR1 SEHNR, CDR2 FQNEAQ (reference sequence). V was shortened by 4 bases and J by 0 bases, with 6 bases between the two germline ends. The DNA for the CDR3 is TGTGCCAGCAGCTCATATCTGAACACTGAAGCTTTCTTT. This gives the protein CASSSYLNTEAFF.

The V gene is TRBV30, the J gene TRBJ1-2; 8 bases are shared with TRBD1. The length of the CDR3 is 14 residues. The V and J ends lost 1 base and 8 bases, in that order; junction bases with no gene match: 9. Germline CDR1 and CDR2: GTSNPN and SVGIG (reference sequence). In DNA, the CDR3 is TGTGCCTGGAGTGAGGACAGGGCCTTTAAGGGCTACACCTTC. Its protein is CAWSEDRAFKGYTF.

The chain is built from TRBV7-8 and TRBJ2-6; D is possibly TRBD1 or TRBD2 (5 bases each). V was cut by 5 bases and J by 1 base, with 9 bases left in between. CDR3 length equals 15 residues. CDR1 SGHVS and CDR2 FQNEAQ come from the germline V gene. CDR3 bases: TGTGCCAGCAGCCATGGGGGATCTGGGGCCAACGTCCTGACTTTC. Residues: CASSHGGSGANVLTF.

CDR3 protein: CASNEQFF. For the CDR3, the DNA is TGTGCCAGCAATGAGCAGTTCTTC. The V call is TRBV7-9, the J call TRBJ2-1, with D unresolved. V gave up 7 bases and J gave up 8 bases, with 0 bases separating them. Germline CDR1 reads SEHNR; CDR2 reads FQNEAQ (reference sequence). This CDR3 contains 8 residues.

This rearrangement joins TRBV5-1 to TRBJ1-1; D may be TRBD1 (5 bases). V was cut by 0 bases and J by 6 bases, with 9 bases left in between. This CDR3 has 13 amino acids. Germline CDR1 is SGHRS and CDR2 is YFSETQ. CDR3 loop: CASSLEGASEAFF. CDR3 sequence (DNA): TGCGCCAGCAGCTTGGAAGGGGCATCTGAAGCTTTCTTT.

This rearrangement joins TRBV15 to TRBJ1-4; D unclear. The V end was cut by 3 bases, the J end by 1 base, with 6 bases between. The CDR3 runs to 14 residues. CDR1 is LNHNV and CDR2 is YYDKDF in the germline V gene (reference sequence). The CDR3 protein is CATSRRGTNEKLFF. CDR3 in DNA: TGTGCCACCAGCAGGAGAGGAACTAATGAAAAACTGTTTTTT.

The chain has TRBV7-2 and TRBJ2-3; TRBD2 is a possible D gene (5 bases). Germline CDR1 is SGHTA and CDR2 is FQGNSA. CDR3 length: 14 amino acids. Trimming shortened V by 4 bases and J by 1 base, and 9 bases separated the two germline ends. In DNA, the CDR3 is TGTGCCAGCAGCTCGGGGTTAGGCACAGATACGCAGTATTTT. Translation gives CASSSGLGTDTQYF. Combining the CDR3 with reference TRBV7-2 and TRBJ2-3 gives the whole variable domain GAGVSQSPSNKVTEKGKDVELRCDPISGHTALYWYRQSLGQGLEFLIYFQGNSAPDKSGLPSDRFSAERTGGSVSTLTIQRTQQEDSAVYLCASSSGLGTDTQYFGPGTRLTVL.

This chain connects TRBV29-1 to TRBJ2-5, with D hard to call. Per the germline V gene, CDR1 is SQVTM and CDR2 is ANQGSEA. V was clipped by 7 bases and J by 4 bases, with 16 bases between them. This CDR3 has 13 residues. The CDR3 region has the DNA TGCAGCGAAACCGGGCTCTGGGGAGAGACCCAGTACTTC. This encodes CSETGLWGETQYF. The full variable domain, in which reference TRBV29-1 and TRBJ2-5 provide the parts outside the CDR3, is SAVISQKPSRDICQRGTSLTIQCQVDSQVTMMFWYRQQPGQSLTLIATANQGSEATYESGFVIDKFPISRPNLTFSTLTVSNMSPEDSSIYLCSETGLWGETQYFGPGTRLLVL.

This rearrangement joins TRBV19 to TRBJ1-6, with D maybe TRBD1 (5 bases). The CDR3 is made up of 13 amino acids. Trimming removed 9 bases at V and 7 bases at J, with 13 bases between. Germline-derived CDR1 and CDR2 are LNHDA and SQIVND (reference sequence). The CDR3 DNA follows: TGTGCCAGCGGGGGGGACCCGAATTCACCCCTCCACTTT. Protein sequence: CASGGDPNSPLHF.

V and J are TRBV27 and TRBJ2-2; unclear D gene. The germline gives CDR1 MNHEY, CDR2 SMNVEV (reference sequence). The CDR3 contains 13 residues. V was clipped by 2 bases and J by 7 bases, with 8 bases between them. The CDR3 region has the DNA TGTGCCAGCAGTTTAGTTTGGGGCGGGGAGCTGTTTTTT. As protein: CASSLVWGGELFF.

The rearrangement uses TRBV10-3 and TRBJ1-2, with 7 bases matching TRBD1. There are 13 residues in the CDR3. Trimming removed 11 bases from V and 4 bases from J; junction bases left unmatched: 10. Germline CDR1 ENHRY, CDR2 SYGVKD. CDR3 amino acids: CASWTGGSYGYTF. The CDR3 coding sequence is TGTGCCTCCTGGACAGGAGGGTCCTATGGCTACACCTTC.

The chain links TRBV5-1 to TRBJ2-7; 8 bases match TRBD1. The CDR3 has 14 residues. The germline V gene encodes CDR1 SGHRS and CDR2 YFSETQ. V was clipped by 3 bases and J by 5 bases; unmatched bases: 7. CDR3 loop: CASSSTGDQDEQYF. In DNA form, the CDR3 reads TGCGCCAGCAGCTCGACAGGGGATCAGGACGAGCAGTACTTC.

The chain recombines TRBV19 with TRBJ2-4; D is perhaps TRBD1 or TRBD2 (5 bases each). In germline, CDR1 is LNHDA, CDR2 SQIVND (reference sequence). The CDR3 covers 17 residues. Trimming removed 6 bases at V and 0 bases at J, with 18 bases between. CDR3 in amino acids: CASRLGDRGVAKNIQYF. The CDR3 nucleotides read TGTGCCAGTAGGTTAGGGGACCGTGGGGTAGCCAAAAACATTCAGTACTTC.

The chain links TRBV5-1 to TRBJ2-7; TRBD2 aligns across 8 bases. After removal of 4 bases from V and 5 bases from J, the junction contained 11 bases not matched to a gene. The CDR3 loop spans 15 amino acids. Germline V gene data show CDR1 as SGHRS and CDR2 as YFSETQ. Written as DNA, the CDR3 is TGCGCCAGCAGCCTAACCCGGGGGGGCCAGGACGAGCAGTACTTC. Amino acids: CASSLTRGGQDEQYF.

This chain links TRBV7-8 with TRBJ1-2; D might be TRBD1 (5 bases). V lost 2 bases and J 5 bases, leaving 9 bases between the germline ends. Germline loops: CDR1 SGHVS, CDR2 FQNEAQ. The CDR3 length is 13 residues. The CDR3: CASSLQTAYGYTF. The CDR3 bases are TGTGCCAGCAGCTTACAGACAGCTTATGGCTACACCTTC.

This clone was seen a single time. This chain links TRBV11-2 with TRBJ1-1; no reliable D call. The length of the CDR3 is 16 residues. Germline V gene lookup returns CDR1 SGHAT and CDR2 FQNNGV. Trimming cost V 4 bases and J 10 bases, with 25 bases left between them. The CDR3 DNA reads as TGTGCCAGCAGCTGGCCACTAGGACCGAGAAAAGGAGGAGCTTTCTTT. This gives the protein CASSWPLGPRKGGAFF. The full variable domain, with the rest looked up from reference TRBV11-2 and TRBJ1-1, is EAGVAQSPRYKIIEKRQSVAFWCNPISGHATLYWYQQILGQGPKLLIQFQNNGVVDDSQLPKDRFSAERLKGVDSTLKIQPAKLEDSAVYLCASSWPLGPRKGGAFFGQGTRLTVV.

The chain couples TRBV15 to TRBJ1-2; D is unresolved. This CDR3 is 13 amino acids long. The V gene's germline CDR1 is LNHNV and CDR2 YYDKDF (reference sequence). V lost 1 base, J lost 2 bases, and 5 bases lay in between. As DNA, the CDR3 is TGTGCCACCAGCAGAGGGCAGAACTATGGCTACACCTTC. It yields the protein CATSRGQNYGYTF.

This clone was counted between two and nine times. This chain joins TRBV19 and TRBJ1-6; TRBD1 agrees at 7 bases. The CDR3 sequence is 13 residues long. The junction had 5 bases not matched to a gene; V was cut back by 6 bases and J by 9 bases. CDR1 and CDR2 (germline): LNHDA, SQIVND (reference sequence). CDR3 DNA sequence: TGTGCCAGTAGATCGTCAGGGGGTTCACCCCTCCACTTT. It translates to CASRSSGGSPLHF.

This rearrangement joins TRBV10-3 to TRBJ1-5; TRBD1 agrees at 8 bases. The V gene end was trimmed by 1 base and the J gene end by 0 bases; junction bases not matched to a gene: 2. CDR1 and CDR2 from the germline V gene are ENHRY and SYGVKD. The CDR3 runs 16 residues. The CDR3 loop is CAISEFGTGSNQPQHF. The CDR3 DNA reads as TGTGCCATCAGTGAGTTCGGGACAGGTAGCAATCAGCCCCAGCATTTT.

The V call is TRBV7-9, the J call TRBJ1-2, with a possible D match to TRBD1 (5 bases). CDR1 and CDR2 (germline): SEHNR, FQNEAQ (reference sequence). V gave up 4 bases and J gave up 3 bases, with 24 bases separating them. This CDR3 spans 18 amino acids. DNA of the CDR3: TGTGCCAGCAGCTCCCCTCGGGAGTGGACACCGGTCCACTATGGCTACACCTTC. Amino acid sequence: CASSSPREWTPVHYGYTF.

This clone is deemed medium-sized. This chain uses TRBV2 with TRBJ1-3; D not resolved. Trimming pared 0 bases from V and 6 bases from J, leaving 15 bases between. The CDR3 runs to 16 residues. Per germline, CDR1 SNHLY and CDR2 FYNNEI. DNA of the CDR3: TGTGCCAGCAGTGAAGCCGTGAGATCCCTATTAAACACCATATATTTT. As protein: CASSEAVRSLLNTIYF.

CDR3 nucleotide sequence: TGCGCCAGCAGCTTCGGGGCAGGGGGCAATGGCTACACCTTC. Its protein product is CASSFGAGGNGYTF. The gene calls are TRBV5-1 and TRBJ1-2; 8 nucleotides line up with TRBD1. This CDR3 spans 14 amino acids. The junction had 6 bases not matched to a gene; V was cut back by 2 bases and J by 6 bases. Germline V gene data show CDR1 as SGHRS and CDR2 as YFSETQ. The full variable domain, its missing parts supplied by reference TRBV5-1 and TRBJ1-2, is KAGVTQTPRYLIKTRGQQVTLSCSPISGHRSVSWYQQTPGQGLQFLFEYFSETQRNKGNFPGRFSGRQFSNSRSEMNVSTLELGDSALYLCASSFGAGGNGYTFGSGTRLTVV.

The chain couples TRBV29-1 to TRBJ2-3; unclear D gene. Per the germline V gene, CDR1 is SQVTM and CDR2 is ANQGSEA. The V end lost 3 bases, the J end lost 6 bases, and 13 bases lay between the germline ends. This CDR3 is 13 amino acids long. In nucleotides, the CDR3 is TGCAGCGTTGACCTGCACCTGACGGATACGCAGTATTTT. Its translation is CSVDLHLTDTQYF.

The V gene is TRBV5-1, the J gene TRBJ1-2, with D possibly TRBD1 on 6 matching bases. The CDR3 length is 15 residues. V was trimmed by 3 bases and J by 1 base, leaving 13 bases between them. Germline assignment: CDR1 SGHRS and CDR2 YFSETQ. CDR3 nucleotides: TGCGCCAGCAGCTCGAGTACAGGGATTAACTATGGCTACACCTTC. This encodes CASSSSTGINYGYTF.